The clone carrying this T cell receptor (beta chain) was seen ten or more times. MiXCR, applied by TCRdb to the reads, yields one record per CDR3 protein. Here the sample spans about 440,000 distinct CDR3 sequences, approximately 30% being singletons. This entry is derived from a study of T cell repertoires in cytomegalovirus infection. The length of the CDR3 is 13 residues. V lost 5 bases and J lost 5; bases outside the gene matches: 5. Per the germline V gene, CDR1 is MNHEY and CDR2 is SMNVEV (reference sequence). Material: PBMCs. This TCR derives from a human donor in good health (CMV status not recorded). Some clones in this sample may be carry-over from other donors' samples. The chain is built from TRBV27 and TRBJ2-5; TRBD2 aligns across 7 bases. As DNA, the CDR3 is TGTGCCAGCAGTGGGGGGGGAGGGGAGACCCAGTACTTC. It specifies CASSGGGGETQYF.